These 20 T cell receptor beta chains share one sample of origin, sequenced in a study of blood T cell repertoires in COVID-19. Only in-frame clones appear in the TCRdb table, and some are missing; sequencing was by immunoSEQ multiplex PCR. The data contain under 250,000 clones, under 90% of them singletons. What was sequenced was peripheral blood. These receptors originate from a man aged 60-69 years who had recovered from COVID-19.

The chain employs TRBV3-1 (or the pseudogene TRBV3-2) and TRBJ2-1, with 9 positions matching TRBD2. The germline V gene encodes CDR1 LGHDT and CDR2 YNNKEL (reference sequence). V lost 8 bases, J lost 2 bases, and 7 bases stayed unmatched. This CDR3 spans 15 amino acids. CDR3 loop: CASGLAGHPYNEQFF. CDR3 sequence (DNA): TGTGCCAGCGGGCTAGCGGGACATCCCTACAATGAGCAGTTCTTC.

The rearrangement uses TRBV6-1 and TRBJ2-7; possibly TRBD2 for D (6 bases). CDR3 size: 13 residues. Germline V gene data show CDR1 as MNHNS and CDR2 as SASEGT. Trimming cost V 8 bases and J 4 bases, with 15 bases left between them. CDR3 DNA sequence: TGTGCCAGCTGCACGGAGGGCAGTTACGAGCAGTACTTC. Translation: CASCTEGSYEQYF.

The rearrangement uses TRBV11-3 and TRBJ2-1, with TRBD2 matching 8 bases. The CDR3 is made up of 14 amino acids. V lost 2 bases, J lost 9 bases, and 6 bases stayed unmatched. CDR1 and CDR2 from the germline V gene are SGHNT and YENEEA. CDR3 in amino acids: CASSLIGTSGEQFF. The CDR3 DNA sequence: TGTGCCAGCAGCTTAATAGGGACTAGTGGTGAGCAGTTCTTC. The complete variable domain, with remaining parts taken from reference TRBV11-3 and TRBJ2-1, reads EAGVVQSPRYKIIEKKQPVAFWCNPISGHNTLYWYLQNLGQGPELLIRYENEEAVDDSQLPKDRFSAERLKGVDSTLKIQPAELGDSAVYLCASSLIGTSGEQFFGPGTRLTVL.

The CDR3 DNA reads as TGTGCCAGCACGTGGGGGGGTGAGGGCTACACCTTC. Protein product: CASTWGGEGYTF. V is TRBV6-5 and J is TRBJ1-2; weak D call: TRBD1 (5 bases). The germline V gene has CDR1 MNHEY and CDR2 SVGAGI. This CDR3 is 12 amino acids long. Deletions cut 7 bases from V and 8 bases from J, with 14 bases between.

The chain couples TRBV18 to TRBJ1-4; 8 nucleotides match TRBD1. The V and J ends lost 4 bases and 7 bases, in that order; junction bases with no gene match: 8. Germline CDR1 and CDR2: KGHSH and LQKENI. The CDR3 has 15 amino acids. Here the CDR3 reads CASSRPGGVGEKLFF. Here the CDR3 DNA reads TGTGCCAGCTCACGACCAGGGGGCGTCGGTGAAAAACTGTTTTTT.

The CDR3 protein is CATLAVYF. For the CDR3, the DNA is TGTGCCACCCTGGCCGTCTACTTC. The gene calls are TRBV19 and TRBJ2-4; unclear D gene. V was clipped by 10 bases and J by 16 bases, with 11 bases between them. CDR3 size: 8 residues. CDR1 and CDR2 from the germline V gene are LNHDA and SQIVND (reference sequence).

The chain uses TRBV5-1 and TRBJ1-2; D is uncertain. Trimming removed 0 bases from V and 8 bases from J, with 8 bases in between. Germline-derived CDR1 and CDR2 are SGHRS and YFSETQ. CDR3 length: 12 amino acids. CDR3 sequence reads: CASSLGEYGYTF. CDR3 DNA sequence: TGCGCCAGCAGCTTGGGGGAGTACGGCTACACCTTC. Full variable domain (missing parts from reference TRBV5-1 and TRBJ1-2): KAGVTQTPRYLIKTRGQQVTLSCSPISGHRSVSWYQQTPGQGLQFLFEYFSETQRNKGNFPGRFSGRQFSNSRSEMNVSTLELGDSALYLCASSLGEYGYTFGSGTRLTVV.

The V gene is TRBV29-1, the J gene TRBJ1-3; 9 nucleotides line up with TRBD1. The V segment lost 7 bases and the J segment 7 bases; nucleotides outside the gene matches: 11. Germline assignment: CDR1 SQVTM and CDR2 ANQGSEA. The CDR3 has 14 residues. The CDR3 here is CSASGQGDANTIYF. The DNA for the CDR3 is TGCAGCGCCTCGGGACAGGGAGACGCGAACACCATATATTTT.

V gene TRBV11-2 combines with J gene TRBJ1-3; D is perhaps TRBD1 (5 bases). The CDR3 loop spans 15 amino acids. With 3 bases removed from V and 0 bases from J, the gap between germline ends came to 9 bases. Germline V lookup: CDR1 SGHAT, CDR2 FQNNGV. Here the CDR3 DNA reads TGTGCCAGCAGCTTCACAGGCGTCTCTGGAAACACCATATATTTT. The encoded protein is CASSFTGVSGNTIYF.

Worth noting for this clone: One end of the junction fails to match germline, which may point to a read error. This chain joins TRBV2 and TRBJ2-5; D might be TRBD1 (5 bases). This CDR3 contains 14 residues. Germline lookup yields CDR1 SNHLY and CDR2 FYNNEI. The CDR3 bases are TGTGCCAACAGTGCCAGGGTGGACGCAGAGACCCAGTACTTC. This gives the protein CANSARVDAETQYF.

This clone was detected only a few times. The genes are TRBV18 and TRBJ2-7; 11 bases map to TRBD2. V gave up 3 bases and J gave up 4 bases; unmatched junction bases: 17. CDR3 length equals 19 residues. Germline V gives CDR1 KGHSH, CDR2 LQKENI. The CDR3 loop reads CASSPDSLLAGALLYEQYF. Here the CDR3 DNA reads TGTGCCAGCTCACCCGACTCCTTACTAGCGGGGGCCCTCCTGTACGAGCAGTACTTC.

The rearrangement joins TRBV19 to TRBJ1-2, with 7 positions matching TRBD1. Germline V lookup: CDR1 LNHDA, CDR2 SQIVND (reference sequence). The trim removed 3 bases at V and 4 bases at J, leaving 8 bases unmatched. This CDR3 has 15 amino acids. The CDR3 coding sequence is TGTGCCAGTAGTATTTCAGGGGGTCGGATCTATGGCTACACCTTC. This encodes CASSISGGRIYGYTF.

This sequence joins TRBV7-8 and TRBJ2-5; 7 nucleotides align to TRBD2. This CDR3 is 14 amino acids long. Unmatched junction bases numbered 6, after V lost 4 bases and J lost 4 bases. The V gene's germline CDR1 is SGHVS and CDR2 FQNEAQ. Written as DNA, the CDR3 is TGTGCCAGCAGCTCGGGGGGATGGGGAGAGACCCAGTACTTC. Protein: CASSSGGWGETQYF.

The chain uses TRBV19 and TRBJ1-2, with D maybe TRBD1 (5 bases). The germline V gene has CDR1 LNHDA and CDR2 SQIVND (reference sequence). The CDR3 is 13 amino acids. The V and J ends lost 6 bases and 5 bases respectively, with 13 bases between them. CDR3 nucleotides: TGTGCCAGTAGGGGCGCGGGGACTTATGGCTACACCTTC. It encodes CASRGAGTYGYTF. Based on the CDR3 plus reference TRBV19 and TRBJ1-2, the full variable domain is DGGITQSPKYLFRKEGQNVTLSCEQNLNHDAMYWYRQDPGQGLRLIYYSQIVNDFQKGDIAEGYSVSREKKESFPLTVTSAQKNPTAFYLCASRGAGTYGYTFGSGTRLTVV.

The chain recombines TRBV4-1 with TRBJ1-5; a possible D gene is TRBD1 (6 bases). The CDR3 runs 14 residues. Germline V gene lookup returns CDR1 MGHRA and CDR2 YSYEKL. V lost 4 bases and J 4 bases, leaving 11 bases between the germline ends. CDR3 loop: CASSPGQLNQPQHF. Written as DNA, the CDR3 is TGCGCCAGCAGCCCTGGACAGCTAAATCAGCCCCAGCATTTT.

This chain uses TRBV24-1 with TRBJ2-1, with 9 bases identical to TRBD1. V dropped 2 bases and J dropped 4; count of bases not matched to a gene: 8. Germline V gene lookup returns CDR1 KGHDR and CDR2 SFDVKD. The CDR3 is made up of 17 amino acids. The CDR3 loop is CATSDSSLGTGYNEQFF. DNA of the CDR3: TGTGCCACCAGTGATTCCTCGCTTGGGACAGGGTACAATGAGCAGTTCTTC.

CDR3 in amino acids: CASSLGQIANTGELFF. CDR3 nucleotides: TGTGCCAGCTCACTTGGACAGATCGCGAACACCGGGGAGCTGTTTTTT. This chain joins TRBV18 and TRBJ2-2, with D possibly being TRBD1 (6 bases). The CDR3 is made up of 16 amino acids. Trimming took off 4 bases at V and 0 bases at J, with 12 bases between the two ends. Per the germline V gene, CDR1 is KGHSH and CDR2 is LQKENI.

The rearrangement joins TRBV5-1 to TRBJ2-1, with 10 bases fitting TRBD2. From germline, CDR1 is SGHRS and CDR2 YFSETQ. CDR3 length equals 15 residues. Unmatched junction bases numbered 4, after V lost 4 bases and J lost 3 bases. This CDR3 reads CASSARTSGYNEQFF. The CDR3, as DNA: TGCGCCAGCAGCGCCAGGACTAGCGGCTACAATGAGCAGTTCTTC.

DNA for the CDR3: TGTGCCAGCAGCTTAGCGACTAGCTTGGGGAATGAGCAGTTCTTC. Its translation: CASSLATSLGNEQFF. The chain employs TRBV11-2 and TRBJ2-1; 7 bases agree with TRBD2. The CDR3 runs to 15 residues. V lost 1 base, J lost 7 bases, and 7 bases stayed unmatched. Germline CDR1 SGHAT, CDR2 FQNNGV.

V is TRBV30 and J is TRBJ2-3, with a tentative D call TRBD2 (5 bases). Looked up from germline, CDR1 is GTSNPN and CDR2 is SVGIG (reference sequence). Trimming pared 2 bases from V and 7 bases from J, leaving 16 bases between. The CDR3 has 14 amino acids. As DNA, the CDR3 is TGTGCCTGGAGTTTGGGCGTGGAGGTAAATACGCAGTATTTT. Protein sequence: CAWSLGVEVNTQYF.